These 23 T cell receptor beta chains originate from one sample sequenced in a study of patients and donors after allogeneic stem cell transplantation. TCRdb fed the RT-PCR reads into MiXCR, producing one record per CDR3 protein. The repertoire has about a million distinct CDR3 sequences, roughly 18% of them found once; the top ten carry under 6.5%. Input material: blood, either unsorted or a sorted T cell fraction (not recorded which). The origin of the receptors is a human donor who was either an allogeneic HSCT recipient or a stem cell or donor lymphocyte infusion donor (not recorded which). It is not recorded whose cells these are; they may come from a transplant donor.

This clonotype was seen more than once but under ten times. The CDR3 spells CASRPWGNNQPQHF. The CDR3 region has the DNA TGTGCCAGCAGGCCGTGGGGGAACAATCAGCCCCAGCATTTT. The chain is built from TRBV12-1 and TRBJ1-5; the D call TRBD1 from the table was never checked on the DNA. TRBV12-1 is termed a pseudogene. The CDR3 is 14 residues long.

The rearrangement uses TRBV11-1 and TRBJ1-2; possible D gene TRBD1, 6 bases. Germline V gene sequence: CDR1 SGHAT, CDR2 FQDESV (reference sequence). Trimming removed 4 bases from V and 4 bases from J, with 10 bases in between. The CDR3 consists of 13 residues. The CDR3 nucleotides read TGTGCCAGCAGCTCAGGCAGGGGCTATGGCTACACCTTC. Translation: CASSSGRGYGYTF.

This chain uses TRBV7-3 with TRBJ1-1; D possibly corresponds to TRBD1 (5 bases). Trimming pared 9 bases from V and 9 bases from J, leaving 17 bases between. The CDR3 is 12 amino acids. Germline V gives CDR1 SGHTA, CDR2 FQGTGA. The DNA for the CDR3 is TGTGCCAGAGGGACCTTCGACAGAAAAGCTTTCTTT. This sequence encodes CARGTFDRKAFF.

This chain uses TRBV4-1 with TRBJ2-3; D is perhaps TRBD1 or TRBD2 (7 bases each). The germline CDR1 and CDR2 sequences are MGHRA and YSYEKL. Trimming took 2 bases from V and 8 from J, leaving 23 bases between them. This CDR3 is built from 17 residues. The CDR3 loop reads CASSQPSPGGGLVTQYF. The CDR3, as DNA: TGCGCCAGCAGCCAACCTTCACCAGGGGGAGGGTTGGTTACGCAGTATTTT.

There are a few counts of this clonotype. This chain connects TRBV10-3 to TRBJ2-2; 8 nucleotides match TRBD2. The CDR3 totals 16 residues. V gave up 4 bases and J gave up 6 bases; unmatched junction bases: 10. CDR1 is ENHRY, CDR2 SYGVKD, per germline. The CDR3 is CAISGKGAGVSGELFF. CDR3 coding DNA: TGTGCCATCAGTGGAAAGGGAGCGGGAGTTTCCGGGGAGCTGTTTTTT.

This clonotype was counted many times. This chain links TRBV20-1 with TRBJ2-1; TRBD1 or TRBD2 may be the D gene (6 bases each). Germline V CDR1 and CDR2: DFQATT, SNEGSKA (reference sequence). The V gene lost 1 base and the J gene lost 6 bases, with 13 bases spanning the gap. There are 14 residues in the CDR3. Written as DNA, the CDR3 is TGCAGTGCTAGAGGGGGGGCAGGGTTCAATGAGCAGTTCTTC. Protein: CSARGGAGFNEQFF.

This clonotype was seen a few times. The rearrangement links TRBV6-5 to TRBJ1-1; TRBD1 matches at 7 bases. Losses at the gene ends were 2 bases for V and 4 bases for J; bases not matched to a gene: 7. CDR3 length: 15 residues. Germline CDR1 MNHEY, CDR2 SVGAGI. The CDR3: CASSYDRASRTEAFF. In DNA form, the CDR3 reads TGTGCCAGCAGTTACGACAGGGCCTCGCGCACTGAAGCTTTCTTT.

This clonotype was counted only a few times. V and J are TRBV6-1 and TRBJ2-2, with D possibly TRBD1 on 6 matching bases. The V end was cut by 6 bases, the J end by 5 bases, with 13 bases between. This CDR3 is built from 14 residues. Germline-derived CDR1 and CDR2 are MNHNS and SASEGT. The CDR3 DNA reads TGTGCCAGCAGGCCCAATACAGGGACCGGGGAGCTGTTTTTT. It is translated as CASRPNTGTGELFF.

This clonotype was seen only a few times. This chain connects TRBV9 to TRBJ2-5; 7 bases align to TRBD2. V shed 4 bases and J 4 bases; nucleotides not matched to a gene: 7. Germline-derived CDR1 and CDR2 are SGDLS and YYNGEE. This CDR3 is built from 14 residues. The CDR3 DNA follows: TGTGCCAGCAGCCGGGAGGCCCTGGGAGAGACCCAGTACTTC. Amino acid sequence: CASSREALGETQYF.

The J gene is TRBJ2-1, the V gene TRBV9; D unresolved. V shed 3 bases and J shed 12 bases, with 19 bases lying between them. The CDR3 loop spans 14 amino acids. The germline V gene has CDR1 SGDLS and CDR2 YYNGEE. The DNA for the CDR3 is TGTGCCAGCAGCGGCCAAATTGCCGGGTTCGGGCAGTTCTTC. It yields the protein CASSGQIAGFGQFF.

In this sample, this clonotype turned up a few times. This rearrangement joins TRBV20-1 to TRBJ1-1; 7 bases map to TRBD1. Germline CDR1 reads DFQATT; CDR2 reads SNEGSKA (reference sequence). This CDR3 has 14 amino acids. The junction had 8 bases not matched to a gene; V was cut back by 6 bases and J by 1 base. CDR3 in amino acids: CSATGQISNTEAFF. CDR3 in DNA: TGCAGTGCCACGGGACAGATTTCGAACACTGAAGCTTTCTTT.

This clonotype was seen a handful of times. The V gene is TRBV5-6, the J gene TRBJ2-1, with 13 bases aligning to TRBD2. The length of the CDR3 is 18 residues. Per the germline V gene, CDR1 is SGHDT and CDR2 is YYEEEE. The V and J ends lost 4 bases and 10 bases, in that order; junction bases with no gene match: 17. The CDR3 loop is CASSKKEKLAGGPKEQFF. DNA for the CDR3: TGTGCCAGCAGCAAAAAAGAAAAACTAGCGGGGGGGCCGAAAGAGCAGTTCTTC.

The J gene is TRBJ2-2, the V gene TRBV30; D is unresolved. Germline values: CDR1 GTSNPN, CDR2 SVGIG (reference sequence). Trimming took off 0 bases at V and 9 bases at J, with 17 bases between the two ends. CDR3 length: 15 residues. For the CDR3, the DNA is TGTGCCTGGAGTGTTGGGCCTACACCGCACCGGGAGCTGTTTTTT. Translation: CAWSVGPTPHRELFF.

This chain uses TRBV5-1 with TRBJ2-1; D gene unclear. CDR3 size: 11 residues. With 4 bases removed from V and 13 bases from J, the gap between germline ends came to 12 bases. Germline-derived CDR1 and CDR2 are SGHRS and YFSETQ. CDR3 DNA: TGCGCCAGCAGCATCGGGTCAAGTCAGTTCTTC. It is translated as CASSIGSSQFF. The entire variable domain, with the rest obtained from reference TRBV5-1 and TRBJ2-1, is as follows: KAGVTQTPRYLIKTRGQQVTLSCSPISGHRSVSWYQQTPGQGLQFLFEYFSETQRNKGNFPGRFSGRQFSNSRSEMNVSTLELGDSALYLCASSIGSSQFFGPGTRLTVL.

The V and J genes are TRBV18 and TRBJ2-7; D not resolved. This CDR3 is built from 11 residues. Trimming shortened V by 2 bases and J by 7 bases, and 6 bases separated the two germline ends. Germline V gene data show CDR1 as KGHSH and CDR2 as LQKENI. In DNA, the CDR3 is TGTGCCAGCTCACCATCTCGGGAGCAGTACTTC. Protein: CASSPSREQYF.

The chain links TRBV14 to TRBJ1-1, with a possible D match to TRBD1 (5 bases). The CDR3 is 15 amino acids. V was shortened by 0 bases and J by 0 bases, with 8 bases between the two germline ends. Germline CDR1 SGHDN, CDR2 FVKESK. The CDR3 sequence: CASSQETDLNTEAFF. Here the CDR3 DNA reads TGTGCCAGCAGCCAAGAGACAGATTTGAACACTGAAGCTTTCTTT.

There are a few counts of this clonotype. CDR3 in amino acids: CATSAPDRAETQYF. The CDR3 nucleotides read TGTGCCACCAGTGCCCCGGACAGGGCAGAGACCCAGTACTTC. The chain carries TRBV24-1 and TRBJ2-5, with 8 bases lining up with TRBD1. V lost 5 bases, J lost 4 bases, and 5 bases stayed unmatched. Germline V CDR1 and CDR2: KGHDR, SFDVKD. The CDR3 length is 14 residues.

This chain connects TRBV30 to TRBJ2-5; D gene ambiguous. The V end lost 7 bases, the J end lost 5 bases, and 14 bases lay between the germline ends. Per the germline V gene, CDR1 is GTSNPN and CDR2 is SVGIG (reference sequence). CDR3 length: 12 amino acids. The CDR3 is CASHPTRETQYF. For the CDR3, the DNA is TGTGCCTCCCATCCTACACGGGAGACCCAGTACTTC.

This clonotype was detected a few times. The gene calls are TRBV9 and TRBJ2-3; 14 bases are a match to TRBD2. Germline-derived CDR1 and CDR2 are SGDLS and YYNGEE. This CDR3 has 17 residues. Losses at the gene ends were 3 bases for V and 2 bases for J; bases not matched to a gene: 5. CDR3 nucleotide sequence: TGTGCCAGCAGCGAACTGACTAGCGGGGGGGTCACAGATACGCAGTATTTT. Amino acids: CASSELTSGGVTDTQYF.

This clonotype turned up a few times. The CDR3 loop reads CSAWSAGRSQGYTF. For the CDR3, the DNA is TGCAGTGCGTGGTCCGCGGGACGATCTCAAGGCTACACCTTC. The chain recombines TRBV20-1 with TRBJ1-2, with D possibly being TRBD1 (5 bases). Germline loops: CDR1 DFQATT, CDR2 SNEGSKA (reference sequence). Trimming took 6 bases from V and 8 from J, leaving 22 bases between them. The CDR3 contains 14 residues.

The chain couples TRBV4-1 to TRBJ2-7; D is unclear. There are 16 residues in the CDR3. Germline V gene lookup returns CDR1 MGHRA and CDR2 YSYEKL. Trimming pared 1 base from V and 7 bases from J, leaving 20 bases between. CDR3 DNA: TGCGCCAGCAGCCAAGTTCGTCTGGTACTGATCGAGGAGCAGTACTTC. Amino acids: CASSQVRLVLIEEQYF.

As for this clonotype: This CDR3 fails to terminate in the conserved phenylalanine or tryptophan, so it likely reflects a read error. The chain links TRBV12-3 or TRBV12-4 to TRBJ1-4; the D is unclear. The CDR3 has 15 amino acids. The germline V and J ends were trimmed by 6 bases and 5 bases, with 16 bases remaining between them. The CDR3 DNA reads TGTGCCAGCAGCTCGAGACGGCTCGAGAATGAAAAACTGTTTCTT. As protein: CASSSRRLENEKLFL.

This sequence joins TRBV12-3 or TRBV12-4 and TRBJ2-5, with 7 bases fitting TRBD1. Trimming at V came to 6 bases and at J to 3 bases, leaving 4 bases not matched to a gene. This CDR3 is built from 13 residues. CDR3 coding DNA: TGTGCCAGCAGGGTGGGACAGAAAGAGACCCAGTACTTC. Protein: CASRVGQKETQYF.